The next 28 T cell receptor beta chains were all read from a single sample in a study of T cell clones after liver transplantation. TCRdb's table, derived via immunoSEQ multiplex PCR, lists solely in-frame clones and lacks some. Among roughly 55,000 clones, approximately 84% were seen once, and the ten largest hold around 8.5%. The sequencing used CD4+ T cells from blood, collected before liver transplant. These receptors all stem from a human donor who received a liver transplant.

The chain links TRBV10-3 to TRBJ1-5, with a tentative D call TRBD1 (6 bases). Per germline, CDR1 ENHRY and CDR2 SYGVKD. V was pared by 3 bases and J by 11 bases, with 17 bases between. This CDR3 contains 14 residues. DNA for the CDR3: TGTGCCATCAGTGAAGGGGGGTCTGTAGGGACCCAGCATTTT. Encoded protein: CAISEGGSVGTQHF.

The gene calls are TRBV6-5 and TRBJ2-1; the D gene could be TRBD1 or TRBD2 (5 bases each). CDR1 is MNHEY, CDR2 SVGAGI, per germline. The CDR3 has 15 amino acids. V lost 6 bases and J 2 bases, leaving 14 bases between the germline ends. CDR3 protein: CASREPGTTYNEQFF. CDR3 coding DNA: TGTGCCAGCAGGGAACCGGGGACCACCTACAATGAGCAGTTCTTC.

The chain recombines TRBV9 with TRBJ2-5; TRBD2 agrees at 14 bases. Trimming took 1 base from V and 2 from J; bases not matched to a gene: 1. The CDR3 runs to 16 residues. Germline loops: CDR1 SGDLS, CDR2 YYNGEE. The CDR3 DNA sequence: TGTGCCAGCAGCGTAAGACTAGCGGGAGGGCAAGAGACCCAGTACTTC. It is translated as CASSVRLAGGQETQYF.

This clone was counted a few times. The chain links TRBV6-1 to TRBJ2-7; the match to TRBD1 covers 8 bases. The CDR3 spans 14 residues. Germline assignment: CDR1 MNHNS and CDR2 SASEGT. V lost 4 bases to trimming and J lost 7 bases; unmatched junction nucleotides: 9. For the CDR3, the DNA is TGTGCCAGCAGTGGGGCTTGGGACAGGACAGAGCAGTACTTC. Its translation is CASSGAWDRTEQYF.

This clone occurred a few times. The chain has TRBV28 and TRBJ2-5; 9 bases are a match to TRBD1. The CDR3 loop spans 11 amino acids. The V gene's germline CDR1 is MDHEN and CDR2 SYDVKM. Germline trimming cut 4 bases from V and 11 bases from J; bases unmatched to any gene: 2. CDR3 region: CASSSGTGQYF. The CDR3 coding sequence is TGTGCCAGCAGTTCCGGGACAGGGCAGTACTTC.

The sample holds a few counts of this clone. The gene calls are TRBV28 and TRBJ2-3, with 11 bases that match TRBD2. Germline V gene lookup returns CDR1 MDHEN and CDR2 SYDVKM. The CDR3 length is 16 residues. Germline trimming cut 2 bases from V and 4 bases from J; bases unmatched to any gene: 5. CDR3 sequence reads: CASSLIAGGLSDTQYF. The CDR3 DNA reads TGTGCCAGCAGTTTAATAGCGGGAGGGCTCTCAGATACGCAGTATTTT.

This chain joins TRBV7-2 and TRBJ1-1; D uncertain. V dropped 4 bases and J dropped 2 bases, with 8 bases sitting between them. The CDR3 extends over 13 amino acids. CDR1 and CDR2 from the germline V gene are SGHTA and FQGNSA. Here the CDR3 DNA reads TGTGCCAGCAGCTCCCAACGTAACACTGAAGCTTTCTTT. Encoded protein: CASSSQRNTEAFF.

This sequence joins TRBV14 and TRBJ1-1; D possibly corresponds to TRBD1 (5 bases). The CDR3 is 14 residues long. V lost 3 bases, J lost 4 bases, and 12 bases lay in between. Per germline, CDR1 SGHDN and CDR2 FVKESK. The CDR3 region has the DNA TGTGCCAGCAGCCAGATAACAGGTCCCACTGAAGCTTTCTTT. It encodes CASSQITGPTEAFF.

The V and J genes are TRBV10-3 and TRBJ1-5; no clear D gene. The ends were cut back, 2 bases at V and 5 bases at J, with 7 bases in the middle. CDR1 ENHRY and CDR2 SYGVKD come from the germline V gene. The CDR3 is made up of 13 amino acids. The CDR3 bases are TGTGCCATCAGTGAGATACAATATCAGCCCCAGCATTTT. This sequence encodes CAISEIQYQPQHF.

The chain combines TRBV10-3 with TRBJ2-7; 7 nucleotides match TRBD2. Germline assignment: CDR1 ENHRY and CDR2 SYGVKD. This CDR3 is built from 14 residues. The V gene end was trimmed by 5 bases and the J gene end by 2 bases; junction bases not matched to a gene: 6. The DNA for the CDR3 is TGTGCCATCAGTCAGTGGGGGGGAGCCTACGAGCAGTACTTC. It yields the protein CAISQWGGAYEQYF.

The V call is TRBV28, the J call TRBJ2-2; a possible D gene is TRBD2 (5 bases). The length of the CDR3 is 18 residues. Germline loops: CDR1 MDHEN, CDR2 SYDVKM. V was shortened by 3 bases and J by 1 base, with 18 bases between the two germline ends. The CDR3 here is CASSFSTGLALNTGELFF. In DNA form, the CDR3 reads TGTGCCAGCAGTTTTTCTACGGGGTTAGCGTTGAACACCGGGGAGCTGTTTTTT.

The chain links TRBV29-1 to TRBJ2-5, with D hard to call. Germline CDR1 reads SQVTM; CDR2 reads ANQGSEA. This CDR3 has 12 amino acids. V lost 7 bases, J lost 5 bases, and 14 bases lay in between. CDR3 sequence (DNA): TGCAGCGCAATTGGAATGGAGGAGACCCAGTACTTC. Translated, it gives CSAIGMEETQYF.

This chain connects TRBV4-3 to TRBJ1-4; D uncertain. From germline, CDR1 is LGHNA and CDR2 YSLEER. The CDR3 is made up of 14 amino acids. With 1 base removed from V and 6 bases from J, the gap between germline ends came to 9 bases. The CDR3 spells CASSQGNTDEKLFF. In DNA, the CDR3 is TGCGCCAGCAGCCAAGGGAACACGGATGAAAAACTGTTTTTT.

The CDR3 reads CASSFRSGTGSGDTQYF. CDR3 sequence (DNA): TGTGCCAGCAGTTTCCGTTCCGGGACAGGAAGTGGAGATACGCAGTATTTT. The chain uses TRBV27 and TRBJ2-3, with 8 bases matching TRBD1. Unmatched junction bases numbered 13, after V lost 3 bases and J lost 5 bases. Germline assignment: CDR1 MNHEY and CDR2 SMNVEV (reference sequence). CDR3 length: 17 amino acids.

V is TRBV15 and J is TRBJ2-3; D is uncertain. Trimming cost V 0 bases and J 1 base, with 11 bases left between them. This CDR3 is 16 amino acids long. CDR1 is LNHNV and CDR2 is YYDKDF in the germline V gene (reference sequence). This CDR3 reads CATSRDNLGRTDTQYF. Written as DNA, the CDR3 is TGTGCCACCAGCAGAGATAATCTAGGACGCACAGATACGCAGTATTTT.

By share of the sample, this clone is medium-sized. The V call is TRBV6-5, the J call TRBJ1-1; D gene unclear. The V gene's germline CDR1 is MNHEY and CDR2 SVGAGI. This CDR3 region has 13 residues. Deletions cut 4 bases from V and 1 base from J, with 7 bases between. CDR3 amino acids: CASSFDGNTEAFF. Here the CDR3 DNA reads TGTGCCAGCAGTTTCGACGGGAACACTGAAGCTTTCTTT.

The chain is built from TRBV6-6 and TRBJ1-1; D perhaps matches TRBD1 (5 bases). The V end lost 2 bases, the J end lost 6 bases, and 13 bases lay between the germline ends. CDR1 is MNHNY, CDR2 SVGAGI, per germline (reference sequence). The CDR3 covers 14 residues. This chain's CDR3 is CASSYPDEGSEAFF. CDR3 bases: TGTGCCAGCAGTTACCCGGATGAGGGGTCTGAAGCTTTCTTT.

This clone was counted only a few times. The V call is TRBV5-5, the J call TRBJ1-6; the match to TRBD1 covers 9 bases. Germline values: CDR1 SGHKS, CDR2 YYEKEE (reference sequence). The CDR3 covers 15 residues. V shed 6 bases and J 10 bases; nucleotides not matched to a gene: 11. CDR3 sequence (DNA): TGTGCCAGCACCCGGGCCGGGACAGGGAGCTCACCCCTCCACTTT. The encoded protein is CASTRAGTGSSPLHF.

The chain recombines TRBV15 with TRBJ1-6; 7 nucleotides agree with TRBD1. Germline assignment: CDR1 LNHNV and CDR2 YYDKDF (reference sequence). Trimming cost V 0 bases and J 8 bases; bases outside gene matches: 7. The CDR3 extends over 16 amino acids. CDR3 in DNA: TGTGCCACCAGCAGAGATCAATCAGGGGGAGATTCACCCCTCCACTTT. Translating it yields CATSRDQSGGDSPLHF.

The J gene is TRBJ2-2, the V gene TRBV7-3, with 7 bases fitting TRBD2. V lost 4 bases to trimming and J lost 0 bases; unmatched junction nucleotides: 2. The germline V gene encodes CDR1 SGHTA and CDR2 FQGTGA. The CDR3 loop spans 15 amino acids. The chain's CDR3 is CASSSGLANTGELFF. The CDR3 DNA reads as TGTGCCAGCAGCTCCGGACTAGCGAACACCGGGGAGCTGTTTTTT.

The chain is built from TRBV15 and TRBJ1-1, with unresolved D. Trimming took off 2 bases at V and 1 base at J, with 8 bases between the two ends. The CDR3 covers 14 residues. Germline-derived CDR1 and CDR2 are LNHNV and YYDKDF (reference sequence). The CDR3 reads CATSRSPWNTEAFF. CDR3 coding DNA: TGTGCCACCAGCAGATCTCCATGGAACACTGAAGCTTTCTTT.

J is TRBJ2-1 and V is TRBV28, with D perhaps matching TRBD1 (6 bases). The germline V gene has CDR1 MDHEN and CDR2 SYDVKM. V shed 6 bases and J shed 12 bases, with 24 bases lying between them. This CDR3 contains 15 residues. CDR3 sequence: CASSPYTGKGVRQFF. CDR3 in DNA: TGTGCCAGCAGCCCCTACACAGGGAAGGGAGTTAGGCAGTTCTTC.

This rearrangement joins TRBV20-1 to TRBJ1-4; no clear D. Trimming left V 4 bases short and J 10 bases short, with 10 bases between. Germline assignment: CDR1 DFQATT and CDR2 SNEGSKA (reference sequence). CDR3 length: 11 amino acids. The DNA for the CDR3 is TGCAGTGCTACCTGGGAAGGAAAACTGTTTTTT. It encodes CSATWEGKLFF.

This chain uses TRBV5-6 with TRBJ2-1; 11 nucleotides agree with TRBD2. The CDR3 is made up of 17 amino acids. Unmatched junction bases numbered 9, after V lost 2 bases and J lost 5 bases. CDR1 and CDR2 (germline): SGHDT, YYEEEE. The CDR3 DNA reads as TGTGCCAGCAGCTTTGCCCCGGGACTAGCGGTTAACAATGAGCAGTTCTTC. It is translated as CASSFAPGLAVNNEQFF.

The chain uses TRBV6-4 and TRBJ2-2; D is perhaps TRBD1 or TRBD2 (6 bases each). The V end lost 3 bases, the J end lost 11 bases, and 16 bases lay between the germline ends. CDR1 is MRHNA and CDR2 is SNTAGT in the germline V gene. The CDR3 is 14 residues long. The chain's CDR3 is CASSEQGLAGELFF. The CDR3 DNA is TGTGCCAGCAGTGAACAGGGTCTGGCGGGAGAGCTGTTTTTT.

This chain joins TRBV7-9 and TRBJ1-3, with D possibly matching TRBD1 (5 bases). CDR3 length: 15 residues. The germline V gene encodes CDR1 SEHNR and CDR2 FQNEAQ (reference sequence). V was trimmed by 2 bases and J by 0 bases, leaving 8 bases between them. The chain's CDR3 is CASSLRGHSGNTIYF. The CDR3 DNA sequence: TGTGCCAGCAGCTTAAGGGGCCACTCTGGAAACACCATATATTTT.

The chain couples TRBV5-5 to TRBJ2-2, with D unresolved. The germline V and J ends were trimmed by 1 base and 2 bases, with 12 bases remaining between them. CDR3 length: 16 residues. CDR1 SGHKS and CDR2 YYEKEE come from the germline V gene (reference sequence). CDR3: CASSLYNPFNTGELFF. CDR3 DNA: TGTGCCAGCAGCTTGTACAACCCTTTCAACACCGGGGAGCTGTTTTTT.

The chain links TRBV14 to TRBJ1-2; D is ambiguous. Per the germline V gene, CDR1 is SGHDN and CDR2 is FVKESK. Between the trimmed V and J ends, which lost 1 base and 13 bases, there was a span of 13 bases. This CDR3 has 12 residues. CDR3 amino acids: CASSQALPPFTF. The CDR3 nucleotides read TGTGCCAGCAGCCAAGCATTACCGCCGTTCACCTTC.